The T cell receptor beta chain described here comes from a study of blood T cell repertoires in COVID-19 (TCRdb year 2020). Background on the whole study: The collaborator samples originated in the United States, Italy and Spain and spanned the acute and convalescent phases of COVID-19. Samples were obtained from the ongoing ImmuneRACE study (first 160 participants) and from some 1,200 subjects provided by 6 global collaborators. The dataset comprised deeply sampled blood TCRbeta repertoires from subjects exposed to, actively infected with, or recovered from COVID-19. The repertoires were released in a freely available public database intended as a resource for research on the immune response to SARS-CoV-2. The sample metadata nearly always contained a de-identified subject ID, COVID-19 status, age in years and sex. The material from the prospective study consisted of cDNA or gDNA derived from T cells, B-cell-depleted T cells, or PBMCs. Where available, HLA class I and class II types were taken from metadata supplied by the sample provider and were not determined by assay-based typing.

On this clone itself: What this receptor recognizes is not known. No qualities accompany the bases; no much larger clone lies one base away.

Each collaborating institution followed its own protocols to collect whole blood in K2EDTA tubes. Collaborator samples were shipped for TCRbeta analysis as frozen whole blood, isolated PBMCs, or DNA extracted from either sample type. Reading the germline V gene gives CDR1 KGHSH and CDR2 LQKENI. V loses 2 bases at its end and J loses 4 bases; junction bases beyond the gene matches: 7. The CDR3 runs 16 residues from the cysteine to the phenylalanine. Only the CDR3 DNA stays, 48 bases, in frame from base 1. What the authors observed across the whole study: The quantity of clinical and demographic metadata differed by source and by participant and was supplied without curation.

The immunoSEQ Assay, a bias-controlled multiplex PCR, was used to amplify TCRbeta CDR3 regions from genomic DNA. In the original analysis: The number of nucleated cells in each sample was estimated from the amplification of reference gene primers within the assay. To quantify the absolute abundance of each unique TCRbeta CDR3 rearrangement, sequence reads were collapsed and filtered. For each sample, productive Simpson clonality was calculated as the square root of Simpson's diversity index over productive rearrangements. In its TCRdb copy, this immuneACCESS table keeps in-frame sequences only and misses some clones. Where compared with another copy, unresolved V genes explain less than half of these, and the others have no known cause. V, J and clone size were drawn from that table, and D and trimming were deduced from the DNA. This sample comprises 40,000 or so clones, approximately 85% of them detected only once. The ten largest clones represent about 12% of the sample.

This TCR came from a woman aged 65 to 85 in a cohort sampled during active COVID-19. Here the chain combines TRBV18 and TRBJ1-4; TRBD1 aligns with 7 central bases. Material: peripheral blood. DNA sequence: TGTGCCAGCTCACCATCACAGGGGTCGATTAATGAAAAACTGTTTTTT. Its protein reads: CASSPSQGSINEKLFF.